This T cell receptor (beta chain) was identified during a study of beta chain features in type 1 diabetes. Study results and caveats: cDNA-based reads could over-represent cells with high TCR expression. For type 1 diabetes patients, VDJ junctions showed fewer insertions and more deletions. Patients with Type 1 diabetes showed moderately but significantly shorter TCRB CDR3s in all four CD4+ subsets.

There are 15 residues in the CDR3. From germline, CDR1 is LNHNV and CDR2 YYDKDF (reference sequence). The V gene lost 0 bases and the J gene lost 5 bases, with 13 bases spanning the gap. In the case of this clone: Its antigen is unidentified.

What was sequenced were expressed TCRB transcripts, since all of the isolated RNA had been reverse transcribed. Here immunoSEQ multiplex PCR was the method, and the copy in TCRdb shows in-frame clones only, minus some. The sample includes around 12,000 clones, approximately 47% seen only once; the top ten take 0.85% to 1%. The sequence derives from a man aged 18 to 30 in good health. Input material: stem cell memory CD4+ T cells from blood. The chain employs TRBV15 and TRBJ2-5; D is unresolved. CDR3 residues: CATSRDGHGGETQYF. The CDR3 DNA is TGTGCCACCAGCAGAGATGGCCACGGCGGCGAGACCCAGTACTTC. Variable domain in full (rest from reference TRBV15 and TRBJ2-5): DAMVIQNPRYQVTQFGKPVTLSCSQTLNHNVMYWYQQKSSQAPKLLFHYYDKDFNNEADTPDNFQSRRPNTSFCFLDIRSPGLGDTAMYLCATSRDGHGGETQYFGPGTRLLVL.